The 3 T cell receptor beta chains reported below all come from one sample, sequenced in a study of CD8+ T cells in alopecia areata. TCR sequencing used cDNA made by reverse transcription of extracted RNA. Profiled with immunoSEQ multiplex PCR; TCRdb holds only in-frame clones, not every one. The sample includes about 120,000 clones, roughly 50% seen only once; the top ten take roughly an eighth. Treatment here: oral pan-JAK inhibitor, 5-10 mg twice daily. This sample comprised CD8+ T cells sorted from blood, obtained at week 24, from a patient treated with tofacitinib. Source of these receptors: a human donor with alopecia areata.

With regard to this clone: One end of the junction fails to match germline, which may point to a read error. The rearrangement links TRBV7-9 to TRBJ2-1; D not resolved. Germline values: CDR1 SEHNR, CDR2 FQNEAQ (reference sequence). The CDR3 has 11 amino acids. The CDR3 region is CASSSDNEQFF. CDR3 nucleotides: TGTGCCAGCAGCTCCGACAATGAGCAGTTCTTC. The complete variable domain, with remaining parts taken from reference TRBV7-9 and TRBJ2-1, reads DTGVSQNPRHKITKRGQNVTFRCDPISEHNRLYWYRQTLGQGPEFLTYFQNEAQLEKSRLLSDRFSAERPKGSFSTLEIQRTEQGDSAMYLCASSSDNEQFFGPGTRLTVL.

The rearrangement uses TRBV7-9 and TRBJ2-1, with D maybe TRBD1 (6 bases). Germline V gene sequence: CDR1 SEHNR, CDR2 FQNEAQ (reference sequence). The CDR3 is 15 amino acids. V gave up 6 bases and J gave up 5 bases, with 17 bases separating them. The CDR3 loop reads CASSPGTHENNEQFF. DNA of the CDR3: TGTGCCAGCAGTCCCGGGACACACGAAAACAATGAGCAGTTCTTC. Full variable domain (remainder filled in from reference TRBV7-9 and TRBJ2-1): DTGVSQNPRHKITKRGQNVTFRCDPISEHNRLYWYRQTLGQGPEFLTYFQNEAQLEKSRLLSDRFSAERPKGSFSTLEIQRTEQGDSAMYLCASSPGTHENNEQFFGPGTRLTVL.

This chain connects TRBV15 to TRBJ2-7; 10 nucleotides agree with TRBD1. CDR3 length: 16 residues. The V gene's germline CDR1 is LNHNV and CDR2 YYDKDF (reference sequence). V gave up 3 bases and J gave up 7 bases; unmatched junction bases: 12. The CDR3 here is CATSSLGTGVPGEQYF. The CDR3 nucleotides read TGTGCCACCAGCAGTTTAGGGACAGGGGTGCCCGGGGAGCAGTACTTC.